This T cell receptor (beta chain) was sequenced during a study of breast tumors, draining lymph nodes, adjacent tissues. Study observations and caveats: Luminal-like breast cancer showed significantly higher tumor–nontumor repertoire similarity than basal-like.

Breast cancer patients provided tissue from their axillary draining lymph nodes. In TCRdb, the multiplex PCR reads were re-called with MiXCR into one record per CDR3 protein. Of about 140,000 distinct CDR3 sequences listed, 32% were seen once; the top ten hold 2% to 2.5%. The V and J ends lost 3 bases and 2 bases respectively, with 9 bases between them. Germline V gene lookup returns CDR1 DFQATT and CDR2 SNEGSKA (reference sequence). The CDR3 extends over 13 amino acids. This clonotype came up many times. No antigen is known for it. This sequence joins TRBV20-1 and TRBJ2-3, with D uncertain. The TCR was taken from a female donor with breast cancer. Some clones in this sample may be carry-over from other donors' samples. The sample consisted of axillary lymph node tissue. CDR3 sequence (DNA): TGCAGTGCTAGGTCAGGAACCACAGATACGCAGTATTTT. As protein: CSARSGTTDTQYF.